This TCR beta chain derives from a study of T cells in localized non-small cell lung cancer. Overall study results and limits: Exceeding tumor, uninvolved adjacent lung had the highest T cell clonality. Patients showing higher blood T cell density tended to see longer overall survival. Across samples, adjacent lung featured a median 57 of the top 100 tumor clones.

Worth noting for this clone: Its antigen is unknown.

This CDR3 has 15 residues. The germline V gene has CDR1 MNHNS and CDR2 SASEGT. V lost 6 bases and J lost 7, with 19 bases in between. TCRdb keeps only in-frame clones here, not all; method: immunoSEQ multiplex PCR. The sample carries about 10,000 clones, 70% to 90% recorded once. The sample here was peripheral blood, taken before any cancer treatment. The sequence came from a male donor at least 60 years old with stage III lung adenocarcinoma. This rearrangement joins TRBV6-1 to TRBJ1-3, with D perhaps TRBD1 (6 bases). The CDR3, as DNA: TGTGCCAGCAGAAGAAACCGGGACGGGGGCAACACCATATATTTT. It is translated as CASRRNRDGGNTIYF.